The present T cell receptor (beta chain) was sequenced within a study of OX40 agonist ivuxolimab in advanced cancers. Regarding the study as a whole: The CD4+ and CD8+ T cells in the blood had expanded clonally by week 6 at 0.1 to 3.0 mg/kg. Low normalized T-cell clonal expansion was also seen in some nonresponders.

Only one count was recorded for this clone. Its antigen is unidentified. TCRdb keeps only in-frame clones here, not all; method: immunoSEQ multiplex PCR. The table lists some 61,000 clones, 80% to 90% of them singletons. The sample was CD4+ or CD8+ T cells sorted from blood, taken in a trial of the OX40 agonist ivuxolimab. The TCR comes from an adult with an advanced solid tumor such as melanoma, head and neck, liver or kidney cancer.

The CDR3 region has the DNA TGTGCCAGCAGCCCCGGGACTAGCGGGAGCGCCGGGGAGCTGTTTTTT. This encodes CASSPGTSGSAGELFF. V gene TRBV7-2 combines with J gene TRBJ2-2; 14 bases align to TRBD2. From germline, CDR1 is SGHTA and CDR2 FQGNSA. V lost 5 bases, J lost 6 bases, and 5 bases stayed unmatched. The length of the CDR3 is 16 residues.